This TCR beta chain was recorded in a study of blood T cell repertoires in COVID-19 (dated by TCRdb to about 2020). Regarding the complete study: Collaborator samples came from the United States, Italy and Spain and covered acute and convalescent phases of COVID-19. The dataset comprised deeply sampled blood TCRbeta repertoires from subjects exposed to, actively infected with, or recovered from COVID-19. A freely available public database, intended as a resource for researchers studying the immune response to SARS-CoV-2, is where the repertoires were released. The material from the prospective study consisted of cDNA or gDNA derived from T cells, B-cell-depleted T cells, or PBMCs. HLA class I and class II types, where available, came from metadata supplied by the sample provider rather than from assay-based typing. The samples were drawn from two sources: the first 160 participants of the ongoing ImmuneRACE study, and about 1,300 subjects contributed by 6 global collaborators. Sample metadata almost always included a de-identified subject ID, COVID-19 status, age in years and sex. The paper's findings and limits, for the study overall: Clinical and demographic metadata were provided uncurated, with the amount varying by source and participant.

The V and J ends are trimmed by 1 base and 3 bases, leaving 7 bases between them. The CDR3 numbers 14 residues from cysteine through phenylalanine. Only the CDR3 portion is preserved as DNA: 42 bases, with reading frame beginning at the first base. From a lookup of the germline V gene, CDR1 and CDR2 are SGHVS and FQNEAQ. Whole blood was collected in K2EDTA tubes by collaborating institutions according to the institutions' own protocols. For TCRbeta analysis, collaborators shipped samples as frozen whole blood, isolated PBMCs, or DNA extracted from either of those sample types. TCRbeta CDR3 regions were amplified from genomic DNA using the immunoSEQ Assay, a bias-controlled multiplex PCR. As for the original processing: Within the assay, amplification of reference gene primers was used to estimate how many nucleated cells each sample contained. To quantify the absolute abundance of each unique TCRbeta CDR3 rearrangement, sequence reads were collapsed and filtered. For each sample, productive Simpson clonality was calculated by taking the square root of Simpson's diversity index across productive rearrangements. TCRdb holds this immuneACCESS table with in-frame rearrangements only. Some clones are missing; in checked studies, unresolved V genes explain under half, and the rest has no known cause. That table is the source of V, J and clone size, and D and trimming were worked out from the DNA. The sample data list about 140,000 clones, and around 84% of these were observed just once. Clones ranked in the top ten supply roughly a tenth of the sample.

Concerning this clone: Which antigen it targets is not known. Base quality data are lacking; no much larger clone is found one base away.

The sequencing input was peripheral blood. The receptor chain draws on TRBV7-8 and TRBJ2-1; no D gene call is confident. This sequence originates from a man aged 55 to 70 with active or convalescent COVID-19. The CDR3 amino acid sequence is: CASSLVVSYNEQFF. Here is the DNA: TGTGCCAGCAGCTTAGTGGTCAGCTACAATGAGCAGTTCTTC.